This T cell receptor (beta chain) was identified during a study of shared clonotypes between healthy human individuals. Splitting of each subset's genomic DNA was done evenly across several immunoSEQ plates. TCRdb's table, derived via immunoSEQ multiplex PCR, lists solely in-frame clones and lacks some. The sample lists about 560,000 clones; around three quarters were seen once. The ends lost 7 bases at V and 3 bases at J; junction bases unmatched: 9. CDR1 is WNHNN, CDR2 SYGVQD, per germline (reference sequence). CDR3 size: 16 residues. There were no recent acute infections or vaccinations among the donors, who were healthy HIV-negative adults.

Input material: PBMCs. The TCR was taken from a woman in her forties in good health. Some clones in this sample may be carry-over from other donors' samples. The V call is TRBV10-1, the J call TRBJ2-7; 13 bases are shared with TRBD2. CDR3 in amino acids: CASIPTGLAGVYEQYF. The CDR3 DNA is TGCGCCAGCATCCCCACCGGACTAGCGGGAGTCTACGAGCAGTACTTC.